These 30 T cell receptor beta chains were all obtained from the same sample, sequenced in a study of blood T cell repertoires in COVID-19. Libraries were prepared by immunoSEQ multiplex PCR; TCRdb keeps only in-frame clonotypes and omits some of them. The table has about 170,000 clones, around 82% seen once. Specimen: peripheral blood. All receptors derive from a woman between 35 and 50 years old with COVID-19, enrolled during active disease.

This rearrangement joins TRBV30 to TRBJ2-5, with 7 bases matching TRBD1. The germline CDR1 and CDR2 sequences are GTSNPN and SVGIG (reference sequence). The CDR3 runs to 15 residues. Unmatched junction bases numbered 11, after V lost 3 bases and J lost 4 bases. The CDR3 DNA follows: TGTGCCTGGAGGGAACTACAGGGGCATAGAGAGACCCAGTACTTC. Encoded protein: CAWRELQGHRETQYF.

The chain recombines TRBV11-2 with TRBJ2-7; weak D call: TRBD1 (6 bases). The germline CDR1 and CDR2 sequences are SGHAT and FQNNGV. The ends were cut back, 5 bases at V and 4 bases at J, with 24 bases in the middle. The CDR3 extends over 17 amino acids. CDR3 nucleotide sequence: TGTGCCAGCAGCCGAACTACAGGGAAATCCGTCTATTACGAGCAGTACTTC. Translated: CASSRTTGKSVYYEQYF.

This chain uses TRBV19 with TRBJ2-3, with D maybe TRBD1 (6 bases). CDR3 length equals 16 residues. The V and J ends lost 2 bases and 2 bases respectively, with 14 bases between them. Germline V gene data show CDR1 as LNHDA and CDR2 as SQIVND (reference sequence). CDR3 DNA sequence: TGTGCCAGTAGTATAAGGGCCAGGGGCACCACAGATACGCAGTATTTT. Its protein is CASSIRARGTTDTQYF.

This clone was detected only once. This chain links TRBV27 with TRBJ1-6; D is ambiguous. Germline loops: CDR1 MNHEY, CDR2 SMNVEV (reference sequence). The CDR3 contains 13 residues. The V gene lost 4 bases and the J gene lost 10 bases, with 11 bases spanning the gap. CDR3 sequence (DNA): TGTGCCAGCAGTTCCTCGGGTGCCTCACCCCTCCACTTT. This translates into CASSSSGASPLHF.

The chain combines TRBV29-1 with TRBJ2-3; D is perhaps TRBD2 (6 bases). This CDR3 comprises 16 residues. Deletions cut 6 bases from V and 6 bases from J, with 25 bases between. The V gene's germline CDR1 is SQVTM and CDR2 ANQGSEA. The CDR3, as DNA: TGCAGCGTCGATTGGGGGGATCCAAAGATTTTTGATACGCAGTATTTT. This encodes CSVDWGDPKIFDTQYF.

The chain links TRBV6-1 to TRBJ1-5, with a possible D match to TRBD1 (6 bases). This CDR3 has 17 residues. The germline V gene has CDR1 MNHNS and CDR2 SASEGT. V lost 0 bases and J lost 1, with 13 bases in between. This CDR3 reads CASSEAGRGRSNQPQHF. Written as DNA, the CDR3 is TGTGCCAGCAGTGAAGCCGGCAGGGGTCGGAGCAATCAGCCCCAGCATTTT.

The rearrangement uses TRBV10-1 and TRBJ1-6; D remains unclear. V was clipped by 4 bases and J by 7 bases, with 5 bases between them. There are 12 residues in the CDR3. The germline gives CDR1 WNHNN, CDR2 SYGVQD (reference sequence). CDR3 nucleotide sequence: TGCGCCAGCAGTGCTAGGAATTCACCCCTCCACTTT. Translating gives CASSARNSPLHF.

The chain joins TRBV4-1 to TRBJ2-2; weak D call: TRBD2 (5 bases). Germline-derived CDR1 and CDR2 are MGHRA and YSYEKL. V was cut by 5 bases and J by 4 bases, with 17 bases left in between. The CDR3 is 16 residues long. This chain's CDR3 is CASSEQGVRGTGELFF. DNA of the CDR3: TGCGCCAGCAGCGAACAAGGAGTCCGGGGCACCGGGGAGCTGTTTTTT.

The genes are TRBV2 and TRBJ1-2, with 10 bases matching TRBD1. The trim removed 6 bases at V and 6 bases at J, leaving 10 bases unmatched. This CDR3 is built from 15 residues. Germline V gene lookup returns CDR1 SNHLY and CDR2 FYNNEI. CDR3 region: CASSPGQGRSDGYTF. CDR3 DNA: TGTGCCAGCAGCCCGGGACAGGGGCGATCTGATGGCTACACCTTC.

CDR3 bases: TGTGCCAGCAGTTACAAGATGACAGGGCTGACTGAAGCTTTCTTT. Translation: CASSYKMTGLTEAFF. The chain combines TRBV6-5 with TRBJ1-1; 7 bases are shared with TRBD1. The germline V gene encodes CDR1 MNHEY and CDR2 SVGAGI. This CDR3 is 15 amino acids long. V gave up 2 bases and J gave up 5 bases; unmatched junction bases: 8.

The chain combines TRBV5-1 with TRBJ2-5; D is possibly TRBD2 (5 bases). This CDR3 has 15 residues. Trimming left V 1 base short and J 4 bases short, with 14 bases between. Germline lookup yields CDR1 SGHRS and CDR2 YFSETQ. The CDR3 protein is CASSLIGNPVETQYF. DNA of the CDR3: TGCGCCAGCAGCTTGATCGGGAACCCCGTAGAGACCCAGTACTTC.

V is TRBV10-3 and J is TRBJ1-5; D gene uncertain. CDR3 length equals 13 residues. The ends were cut back, 6 bases at V and 8 bases at J, with 14 bases in the middle. Germline values: CDR1 ENHRY, CDR2 SYGVKD. The CDR3 DNA reads as TGTGCCATCAGCGACCCCAGCGGGGAGCCCCAGCATTTT. This encodes CAISDPSGEPQHF.

In DNA, the CDR3 is TGTGCCAGCAGCGAGAACTTACTGACAGGGAGGTACGAGCAGTACTTC. Amino acids: CASSENLLTGRYEQYF. The chain has TRBV9 and TRBJ2-7; TRBD1 might be the D (7 bases). This CDR3 is 16 amino acids long. With 3 bases removed from V and 4 bases from J, the gap between germline ends came to 20 bases. Per the germline V gene, CDR1 is SGDLS and CDR2 is YYNGEE.

The rearrangement uses TRBV7-2 and TRBJ2-7; 9 nucleotides align to TRBD2. This CDR3 region has 15 residues. J was trimmed by 2 bases and V by 5 bases; bases with no gene match: 7. The V gene's germline CDR1 is SGHTA and CDR2 FQGNSA. The CDR3 nucleotides read TGTGCCAGCAGCACTGGACTAGCGAGACCCTACGAGCAGTACTTC. This translates into CASSTGLARPYEQYF.

This chain connects TRBV7-3 to TRBJ1-2, with TRBD1 as a possible D gene (5 bases). Germline V gives CDR1 SGHTA, CDR2 FQGTGA. The germline V and J ends were trimmed by 5 bases and 0 bases, with 13 bases remaining between them. The length of the CDR3 is 15 residues. CDR3 bases: TGTGCCAGCAGCCCAGGACATCTCTCTAACTATGGCTACACCTTC. Translation gives CASSPGHLSNYGYTF.

V usage is TRBV18 and J usage is TRBJ2-7; TRBD1 aligns across 9 bases. Looked up from germline, CDR1 is KGHSH and CDR2 is LQKENI. V was clipped by 2 bases and J by 2 bases; unmatched bases: 1. This CDR3 is built from 14 residues. The CDR3 nucleotides read TGTGCCAGCTCACCAGGGACAGGGCCCTACGAGCAGTACTTC. As protein: CASSPGTGPYEQYF.

This chain joins TRBV9 and TRBJ2-7, with a weak D call TRBD2 (6 bases). Germline V CDR1 and CDR2: SGDLS, YYNGEE. V dropped 0 bases and J dropped 7 bases, with 8 bases sitting between them. The CDR3 extends over 12 amino acids. The CDR3: CASSVAEGEQYF. The CDR3 DNA reads TGTGCCAGCAGCGTAGCGGAGGGGGAGCAGTACTTC.

This rearrangement joins TRBV2 to TRBJ1-2, with 9 bases identical to TRBD1. V dropped 5 bases and J dropped 8; count of bases not matched to a gene: 15. In germline, CDR1 is SNHLY, CDR2 FYNNEI. This CDR3 region has 16 residues. This chain's CDR3 is CASSPSLRDRARGYTF. The CDR3 bases are TGTGCCAGCAGTCCCAGCCTCCGGGACAGGGCGAGAGGCTACACCTTC. The variable domain in full, with the rest retrieved from reference TRBV2 and TRBJ1-2, is EPEVTQTPSHQVTQMGQEVILRCVPISNHLYFYWYRQILGQKVEFLVSFYNNEISEKSEIFDDQFSVERPDGSNFTLKIRSTKLEDSAMYFCASSPSLRDRARGYTFGSGTRLTVV.

The chain carries TRBV19 and TRBJ1-5, with 7 positions matching TRBD1. CDR1 and CDR2 from the germline V gene are LNHDA and SQIVND (reference sequence). The CDR3 loop spans 13 amino acids. The J segment lost 9 bases and the V segment lost 9 bases, leaving 11 bases of the junction unmatched. The CDR3 bases are TGTGCCAGCTCCGGGACAGAGGTAAGGCCCCAGCATTTT. This gives the protein CASSGTEVRPQHF.

This clone was recorded only once. The chain recombines TRBV2 with TRBJ1-2, with 11 bases fitting TRBD1. Germline lookup yields CDR1 SNHLY and CDR2 FYNNEI. The CDR3 covers 16 residues. With 4 bases clipped from V and 7 bases from J, the junction kept 11 bases outside the gene matches. The CDR3 spells CASSAGQGALISGYTF. The CDR3 DNA is TGTGCCAGCAGTGCTGGACAGGGGGCGCTTATCTCTGGCTACACCTTC. Combining the CDR3 with reference TRBV2 and TRBJ1-2 gives the whole variable domain EPEVTQTPSHQVTQMGQEVILRCVPISNHLYFYWYRQILGQKVEFLVSFYNNEISEKSEIFDDQFSVERPDGSNFTLKIRSTKLEDSAMYFCASSAGQGALISGYTFGSGTRLTVV.

The sample holds a few counts of this clone. V usage is TRBV28 and J usage is TRBJ2-2; a possible D gene is TRBD1 (5 bases). The germline gives CDR1 MDHEN, CDR2 SYDVKM. Trimming took off 7 bases at V and 4 bases at J, with 16 bases between the two ends. This CDR3 comprises 15 residues. The CDR3 DNA reads TGTGCCAGCAAGGGGCCCGGAACTCTCACCGGGGAGCTGTTTTTT. It codes for CASKGPGTLTGELFF.

The chain has TRBV10-3 and TRBJ1-3, with D tentatively TRBD1 (5 bases). Germline V gives CDR1 ENHRY, CDR2 SYGVKD. This CDR3 has 16 amino acids. V was shortened by 2 bases and J by 2 bases, with 13 bases between the two germline ends. The CDR3 DNA reads as TGTGCCATCAGTGAGCGCGGGGGGGTAACTGGAAACACCATATATTTT. Translating it yields CAISERGGVTGNTIYF.

The V and J genes are TRBV29-1 and TRBJ1-2; 7 bases match TRBD1. Trimming at V came to 4 bases and at J to 3 bases, leaving 5 bases not matched to a gene. CDR3 length equals 13 residues. Looked up from germline, CDR1 is SQVTM and CDR2 is ANQGSEA. The CDR3 region has the DNA TGCAGCGTTGCCCGAACAGGGGACTATGGCTACACCTTC. Translating it yields CSVARTGDYGYTF.

This clone was recorded only once. The CDR3 region is CSASARGNTIYF. The CDR3 DNA follows: TGCAGTGCTAGTGCCAGAGGAAACACCATATATTTT. The chain couples TRBV20-1 to TRBJ1-3; D not resolved. Germline lookup yields CDR1 DFQATT and CDR2 SNEGSKA (reference sequence). The CDR3 is 12 residues long. V gave up 3 bases and J gave up 4 bases, with 7 bases separating them.

J is TRBJ2-2 and V is TRBV4-1; D possibly corresponds to TRBD2 (5 bases). V lost 0 bases to trimming and J lost 0 bases, with 8 bases between them. CDR3 size: 16 residues. Germline V gene lookup returns CDR1 MGHRA and CDR2 YSYEKL. The CDR3 DNA reads TGCGCCAGCAGCCAAGAGCGGGTCACGAACACCGGGGAGCTGTTTTTT. It specifies CASSQERVTNTGELFF.

The chain joins TRBV5-1 to TRBJ2-7; 9 nucleotides match TRBD1. J gave up 5 bases and V 4 bases, and 4 bases lay outside the gene matches. Germline loops: CDR1 SGHRS, CDR2 YFSETQ. This CDR3 has 13 amino acids. Here the CDR3 reads CASSGDRADEQYF. CDR3 DNA sequence: TGCGCCAGCAGCGGGGACAGGGCTGACGAGCAGTACTTC.

The chain couples TRBV18 to TRBJ2-1, with 11 bases fitting TRBD1. V gave up 6 bases and J gave up 1 base; unmatched junction bases: 5. The CDR3 contains 16 residues. Germline values: CDR1 KGHSH, CDR2 LQKENI. The CDR3 loop is CASSRTGGASYNEQFF. CDR3 nucleotides: TGTGCCAGCTCGCGGACAGGGGGCGCGTCCTACAATGAGCAGTTCTTC.

The chain couples TRBV5-5 to TRBJ2-7, with D possibly matching TRBD1 (6 bases). V lost 4 bases to trimming and J lost 6 bases, with 17 bases between them. Germline CDR1 SGHKS, CDR2 YYEKEE (reference sequence). This CDR3 contains 14 residues. The CDR3 loop reads CASSKKYRESEQYV. The CDR3 region has the DNA TGTGCCAGCAGCAAAAAATACAGGGAATCCGAGCAGTACGTC.

This clone was observed once. The chain has TRBV5-5 and TRBJ2-1, with TRBD2 identical over 12 bases. There are 19 residues in the CDR3. Trimming cost V 1 base and J 5 bases; bases outside gene matches: 13. Per germline, CDR1 SGHKS and CDR2 YYEKEE (reference sequence). The CDR3 DNA is TGTGCCAGCAGCTTGTCCCTCCCCGCGACTAGCGGGAGTAACAATGAGCAGTTCTTC. Its protein is CASSLSLPATSGSNNEQFF.

This chain links TRBV2 with TRBJ1-3; D gene unclear. The V end lost 6 bases, the J end lost 0 bases, and 6 bases lay between the germline ends. In germline, CDR1 is SNHLY, CDR2 FYNNEI. This CDR3 contains 13 residues. The CDR3 spells CASRAHSGNTIYF. The CDR3 nucleotides read TGTGCCAGCAGGGCCCACTCTGGAAACACCATATATTTT.